The rows below give T cell receptor beta chains drawn from one sample of a study of T cell changes during pregnancy in multiple sclerosis. Sequencing used immunoSEQ multiplex PCR; TCRdb keeps in-frame clones, though not all of them. The sample gives 40,000 to 45,000 clones, 70% to 90% of which show up once; around 0.5% is in the top ten. The material sequenced was CD4+ T cells from peripheral blood mononuclear cells, taken in the first trimester of pregnancy. These receptors were obtained from a female donor with multiple sclerosis, enrolled in a pregnancy study. Each CDR3 is given with its conserved first and last residue. The D gene is left open where the match is weak. Part of the rows lack a size; the others show once, few, many or a class for expanded clones.

>TRBV30|TRBD1|.|TRBJ1-5
CAWSGTGSRRSNQPQHF
TGTGCCTGGAGCGGGACAGGGAGCAGAAGGAGCAATCAGCCCCAGCATTTT
>TRBV6-6|.|.|TRBJ2-2
CASSYSQGSTGELFF
TGTGCCAGCAGTTACTCGCAGGGCTCCACCGGGGAGCTGTTTTTT
>TRBV30|TRBD1|.|TRBJ1-4
CAWGQGLATNEKLFF
TGTGCCTGGGGACAGGGGCTCGCAACTAATGAAAAACTGTTTTTT
>TRBV5-1|.|.|TRBJ1-1
CASSYSNRVSGTEAFF
TGCGCCAGCAGCTATTCCAACAGGGTATCGGGCACTGAAGCTTTCTTT
>TRBV27|TRBD2|.|TRBJ2-7
CASSLRTSGTYEQYF
TGTGCCAGCAGTTTACGGACTAGCGGAACCTACGAGCAGTACTTC
>TRBV7-9|TRBD1|.|TRBJ2-3
CASSLDRGADTQYF
TGTGCCAGCAGCTTAGACAGGGGGGCCGATACGCAGTATTTT
>TRBV5-5|.|.|TRBJ1-1
CASSLMGHTEAFF
TGTGCCAGCAGCTTGATGGGGCATACTGAAGCTTTCTTT
>TRBV10-3|.|.|TRBJ1-3
CAPGGPGNTIYF
TGTGCCCCCGGGGGGCCTGGAAACACCATATATTTT
>TRBV9|.|.|TRBJ2-3
CASSVAPGRGGTDTQYF
TGTGCCAGCAGCGTAGCCCCCGGACGGGGTGGCACAGATACGCAGTATTTT
>TRBV5-5|TRBD1|.|TRBJ2-5
CASQIRQGGETQYF
TGTGCCAGTCAAATACGACAGGGTGGAGAGACCCAGTACTTC
>TRBV5-1|TRBD2|once|TRBJ2-3
CASRSIAGGTDTQYF
TGCGCCAGCAGAAGTATCGCGGGAGGCACAGATACGCAGTATTTT
>TRBV30|TRBD2|.|TRBJ2-5
CAVAVGGAGETQYF
TGTGCCGTAGCGGTCGGGGGGGCGGGAGAGACCCAGTACTTC
>TRBV30|.|.|TRBJ2-1
CAWSVLERQFF
TGTGCCTGGAGTGTACTAGAAAGGCAGTTCTTC
>TRBV7-2|.|.|TRBJ1-2
CASSLDYRVNYGYTF
TGTGCCAGCAGCTTGGATTACAGGGTCAACTATGGCTACACCTTC
>TRBV9|TRBD2|.|TRBJ2-1
CASSLTSGSHNEQFF
TGTGCCAGCAGCTTGACTAGCGGGTCACACAATGAGCAGTTCTTC
>TRBV9|TRBD2|.|TRBJ2-3
CASSLGLAGGQGSTDTQYF
TGTGCCAGCAGCCTGGGACTAGCGGGGGGGCAGGGAAGCACAGATACGCAGTATTTT
>TRBV10-1|.|.|TRBJ1-1
CASSRNLGGAFF
TGCGCCAGCAGTCGAAATTTAGGGGGAGCTTTCTTT
>TRBV6-4|TRBD1|.|TRBJ2-2
CASSDSKGARPAGELFF
TGTGCCAGCAGTGACTCGAAGGGGGCGCGGCCCGCCGGGGAGCTGTTTTTT
>TRBV19|.|few|TRBJ1-4
CASSNYQGRGDEKLFF
TGTGCCAGCTCCAATTACCAGGGACGGGGGGATGAAAAACTGTTTTTT
>TRBV6-5|TRBD1|.|TRBJ1-4
CASSFGQGKWNEKLFF
TGTGCCAGCAGTTTTGGACAGGGCAAATGGAATGAAAAACTGTTTTTT
>TRBV10-1|.|.|TRBJ2-5
CASSVDTKTQYF
TGCGCCAGCAGTGTAGACACGAAGACCCAGTACTTC
>TRBV11-3|.|.|TRBJ2-1
CASSLNRDNEQFF
TGTGCCAGCAGCTTGAACAGGGACAATGAGCAGTTCTTC
>TRBV7-2|.|.|TRBJ2-7
CASSSQLYEQYF
TGTGCCAGCAGCTCACAGTTATACGAGCAGTACTTC
>TRBV11-1|.|.|TRBJ1-1
CASSLVSARLEAFF
TGTGCCAGCAGCTTAGTCAGCGCGCGGCTTGAAGCTTTCTTT
>TRBV7-2|TRBD2|.|TRBJ2-1
CASSLIWGLADNEQFF
TGTGCCAGCAGCCTTATCTGGGGACTAGCGGACAATGAGCAGTTCTTC
>TRBV11-1|.|.|TRBJ1-2
CASSPAAAPPNYGYTF
TGTGCCAGCAGCCCCGCAGCGGCTCCTCCTAACTATGGCTACACCTTC
>TRBV4-2|.|.|TRBJ1-6
CASSHGVAGTNNSPLHF
TGTGCCAGCAGCCATGGGGTGGCCGGGACAAATAATTCACCCCTCCACTTT
>TRBV5-6|.|.|TRBJ2-1
CASSPPRRVARTGEQFF
TGTGCCAGCAGCCCGCCCCGGAGGGTAGCGAGAACGGGTGAGCAGTTCTTC
>TRBV19|.|.|TRBJ1-5
CASRTDYPHQPQHF
TGTGCCAGCCGTACGGACTACCCCCATCAGCCCCAGCATTTT
>TRBV10-3|.|.|TRBJ2-1
CAISAGVETAVNEQFF
TGTGCCATCAGTGCGGGGGTGGAGACAGCGGTCAATGAGCAGTTCTTC
>TRBV2|.|.|TRBJ1-5
CASRETDKPQHF
TGTGCCAGCAGGGAGACAGACAAGCCCCAGCATTTT
>TRBV19|.|.|TRBJ2-5
CASSMRLLRETQYF
TGTGCCAGTAGTATGAGGTTACTTCGGGAGACCCAGTACTTC
>TRBV6-4|TRBD2|once|TRBJ2-1
CASSEGPGGRYNEQFF
TGTGCCAGCAGTGAAGGTCCGGGGGGGCGCTACAATGAGCAGTTCTTC
>TRBV30|TRBD2|once|TRBJ2-5
CAWSVAGVTETQYF
TGTGCCTGGAGTGTAGCGGGAGTAACGGAGACCCAGTACTTC
>TRBV7-8|.|.|TRBJ2-5
CASSFRRDPQETQYF
TGTGCCAGCAGCTTTCGGCGGGACCCCCAAGAGACCCAGTACTTC
>TRBV6-1|.|.|TRBJ1-5
CASSDGTGRGNQPQHF
TGTGCCAGCAGTGACGGAACAGGGAGAGGCAATCAGCCCCAGCATTTT
>TRBV10-3|.|.|TRBJ2-7
CAISGEGRPYEQYF
TGTGCCATCAGTGGTGAGGGGAGGCCCTACGAGCAGTACTTC
>TRBV5-6|.|.|TRBJ2-1
CASSLGGSSYNEQFF
TGTGCCAGCAGCTTGGGAGGAAGCTCCTACAATGAGCAGTTCTTC
>TRBV6-5|.|few|TRBJ1-6
CASGQDILSNSPLHF
TGTGCCAGCGGCCAGGACATCTTAAGTAATTCACCCCTCCACTTT
>TRBV27|TRBD1|.|TRBJ2-7
CASTLRGTGVYEQYF
TGTGCCAGCACCCTAAGGGGGACAGGGGTCTACGAGCAGTACTTC
>TRBV5-1|TRBD2|.|TRBJ2-3
CASSSRPRTSSTDTQYF
TGCGCCAGCAGCTCCCGCCCGAGGACTAGCAGCACAGATACGCAGTATTTT
>TRBV7-6|.|.|TRBJ1-1
CASSLSAGHTEAFF
TGTGCCAGCAGCTTATCAGCGGGGCACACTGAAGCTTTCTTT
>TRBV6-6|TRBD1|.|TRBJ1-2
CASSQTGFNYGYTF
TGTGCCAGCAGTCAGACAGGGTTTAACTATGGCTACACCTTC
>TRBV6-6|TRBD2|.|TRBJ2-5
CASSYPGGGETQYF
TGTGCCAGCAGTTACCCCGGGGGAGGGGAGACCCAGTACTTC
>TRBV30|.|.|TRBJ2-3
CAWSYEGLRTDTQYF
TGTGCCTGGAGTTATGAGGGCTTAAGGACAGATACGCAGTATTTT
>TRBV6-4|TRBD1|.|TRBJ1-4
CASSDTGGQGEKLFF
TGTGCCAGCAGTGACACAGGGGGCCAAGGGGAAAAACTGTTTTTT
>TRBV28|.|once|TRBJ1-2
CASTEPGPGGRYGYTF
TGTGCCAGCACTGAGCCGGGACCCGGGGGGCGCTATGGCTACACCTTC
>TRBV30|TRBD2|.|TRBJ2-3
CAWSRAGGPSFADTQYF
TGTGCCTGGAGTCGAGCGGGAGGGCCCAGTTTCGCAGATACGCAGTATTTT
>TRBV18|.|.|TRBJ1-5
CASSAHQAVNNQPQHF
TGTGCCAGCTCCGCCCATCAGGCAGTAAATAATCAGCCCCAGCATTTT
>TRBV6-1|.|.|TRBJ2-7
CASRIPTDYEQYF
TGTGCCAGCAGGATCCCAACTGACTACGAGCAGTACTTC
>TRBV11-2|.|.|TRBJ1-1
CASSLRGGDTEAFF
TGTGCCAGCAGCTTAAGGGGAGGAGACACTGAAGCTTTCTTT
>TRBV10-3|.|.|TRBJ1-5
CAISDFLEGVGPQHF
TGTGCCATCAGTGATTTTTTAGAGGGTGTGGGGCCCCAGCATTTT
>TRBV7-2|TRBD1|.|TRBJ1-2
CASSLGTGGTYGYTF
TGTGCCAGCAGCTTAGGCACAGGGGGCACCTATGGCTACACCTTC
>TRBV5-1|.|.|TRBJ2-6
CASSSRGLSGANVLTF
TGCGCCAGCAGTTCGAGAGGGCTCTCTGGGGCCAACGTCCTGACTTTC
>TRBV2|.|.|TRBJ2-5
CASTRDRSIETQYF
TGTGCCAGCACGCGGGATCGGAGTATAGAGACCCAGTACTTC
>TRBV6-1|.|once|TRBJ2-5
CASSEGDPGTLYQETQYF
TGTGCCAGCAGTGAAGGGGACCCCGGGACACTGTACCAAGAGACCCAGTACTTC
>TRBV10-2|.|.|TRBJ2-5
CASSESKSSETQYF
TGCGCCAGCAGTGAGTCTAAGAGTTCGGAGACCCAGTACTTC
>TRBV2|.|.|TRBJ1-1
CASRSQVGTEAFF
TGTGCCAGCAGGTCGCAAGTCGGCACTGAAGCTTTCTTT
>TRBV2|.|few|TRBJ2-2
CASSVRGHRMNTGELFF
TGTGCCAGCAGTGTCCGCGGACACCGGATGAACACCGGGGAGCTGTTTTTT